This T cell receptor beta chain appears in the sequencing data of a study of control samples from healthy donors and cancer patients. The sample holds one count of this clone. Method: immunoSEQ multiplex PCR; TCRdb's copy keeps in-frame clones and lacks some. The table has about 140,000 clones, 88% seen once. The V gene's germline CDR1 is PRHDT and CDR2 FYEKMQ (reference sequence). With 5 bases clipped from V and 5 bases from J, the junction kept 9 bases outside the gene matches. This CDR3 has 16 residues. The source is a woman in her 30s in good health. The sequenced material came from blood. The rearrangement links TRBV13 to TRBJ2-2; TRBD1 matches at 9 bases. The CDR3 loop is CASSPPDRGFTGELFF. The CDR3 DNA is TGTGCCAGCAGCCCCCCGGACAGGGGTTTTACCGGGGAGCTGTTTTTT.